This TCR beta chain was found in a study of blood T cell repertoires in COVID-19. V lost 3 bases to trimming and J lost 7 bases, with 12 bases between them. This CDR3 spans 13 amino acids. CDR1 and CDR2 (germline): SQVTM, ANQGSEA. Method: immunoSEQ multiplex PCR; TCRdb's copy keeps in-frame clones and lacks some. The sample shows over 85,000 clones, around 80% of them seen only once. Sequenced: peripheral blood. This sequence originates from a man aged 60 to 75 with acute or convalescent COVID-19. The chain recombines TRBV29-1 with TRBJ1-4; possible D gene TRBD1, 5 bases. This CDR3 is CSVDPGWGEKLFF. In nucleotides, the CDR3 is TGCAGCGTTGACCCAGGGTGGGGTGAAAAACTGTTTTTT.